This TCR beta chain was recorded in a study of T cell responses to AZD1222 COVID-19 vaccine. The V gene end was trimmed by 0 bases and the J gene end by 4 bases; junction bases not matched to a gene: 7. There are 17 residues in the CDR3. CDR1 LGHNA and CDR2 YSLEER come from the germline V gene. Method: immunoSEQ multiplex PCR; TCRdb's copy keeps in-frame clones and lacks some. The repertoire holds some 150,000 clones, with approximately 90% as singletons. The sample was peripheral blood, taken on day 0 of MenACWY control vaccination. The sequence was obtained from an adult in good health. J is TRBJ1-1 and V is TRBV4-3; 11 nucleotides agree with TRBD1. Written as DNA, the CDR3 is TGCGCCAGCAGCCAAGATGTCCTGGGACAGGGGGGCACTGAAGCTTTCTTT. Translating gives CASSQDVLGQGGTEAFF.